This T cell receptor beta chain was recovered during a study of response to subunit inactivated influenza vaccine. TCRdb re-derived calls from the RT-PCR reads in MiXCR, one entry per CDR3 protein. The table has 500,000 to 700,000 distinct CDR3 sequences, approximately 20% seen once. These sequences were also reported in another study, on T cells expressing NK-cell markers. That work contributes: UMIs accompanied the 5'RACE template switching by which TCR beta cDNA was made. Within the sequenced cohort of eight donors, seven exhibited HCMV seropositivity and one was seronegative.

The sample in question was CD4+ T cells sorted from PBMCs, obtained roughly 13 days after vaccination. This receptor was identified in a man between 50 and 59 years old who received an inactivated influenza vaccine.

CDR3 region: CASSERGFGARNTEAFF. For the CDR3, the DNA is TGTGCCAGCAGTGAAAGGGGGTTCGGGGCCCGGAACACTGAAGCTTTCTTT. The rearrangement uses TRBV2 and TRBJ1-1; perhaps TRBD1 as D (6 bases). This CDR3 is built from 17 residues. Germline CDR1 reads SNHLY; CDR2 reads FYNNEI. V dropped 2 bases and J dropped 1 base, with 17 bases sitting between them.